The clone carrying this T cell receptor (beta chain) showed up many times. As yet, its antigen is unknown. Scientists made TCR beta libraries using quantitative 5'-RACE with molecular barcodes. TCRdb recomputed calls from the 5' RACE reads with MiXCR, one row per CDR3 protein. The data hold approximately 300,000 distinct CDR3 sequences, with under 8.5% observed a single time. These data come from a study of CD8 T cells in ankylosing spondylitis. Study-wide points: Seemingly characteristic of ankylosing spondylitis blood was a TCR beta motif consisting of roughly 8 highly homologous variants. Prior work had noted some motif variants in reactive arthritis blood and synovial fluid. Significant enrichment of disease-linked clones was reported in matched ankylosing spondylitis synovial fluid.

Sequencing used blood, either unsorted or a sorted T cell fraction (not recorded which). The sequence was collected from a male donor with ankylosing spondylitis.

The CDR3 sequence is CASSLGTSLDEQYF. The CDR3 nucleotides read TGCGCCAGCAGCTTGGGGACTAGCCTCGACGAGCAGTACTTC. The chain couples TRBV5-1 to TRBJ2-7, with 8 bases matching TRBD2. The CDR3 runs 14 residues. Germline V gene sequence: CDR1 SGHRS, CDR2 YFSETQ. The V and J ends lost 0 bases and 5 bases, in that order; junction bases with no gene match: 4.